Following are 10 T cell receptor beta chains from one sample sequenced in a study of cytomegalovirus exposure and HLA in healthy donors. With 60 Vbeta and 13 Jbeta primers, the PCR was carried out. Produced via immunoSEQ multiplex PCR; TCRdb's table is partial and in-frame only. The sample has approximately 140,000 clones, 70% to 80% seen once. Sequencing used PBMCs. The receptor set was obtained from a middle-aged man in good health and CMV-seropositive.

This chain joins TRBV6-5 and TRBJ1-4; 12 nucleotides line up with TRBD1. Germline V gives CDR1 MNHEY, CDR2 SVGAGI. The junction had 3 bases not matched to a gene; V was cut back by 2 bases and J by 8 bases. The CDR3 has 15 residues. Here the CDR3 DNA reads TGTGCCAGCAGTTACACCGGGACAGGGGGCGAAAAACTGTTTTTT. This gives the protein CASSYTGTGGEKLFF.

The V call is TRBV28, the J call TRBJ2-7; 11 nucleotides align to TRBD2. This CDR3 comprises 14 residues. Losses at the gene ends were 2 bases for V and 3 bases for J; bases not matched to a gene: 0. Germline V gene data show CDR1 as MDHEN and CDR2 as SYDVKM. The CDR3 nucleotides read TGTGCCAGCAGTTTAGGACTAGCGGGCTACGAGCAGTACTTC. This gives the protein CASSLGLAGYEQYF.

The chain joins TRBV28 to TRBJ2-7; TRBD2 agrees at 13 bases. CDR1 is MDHEN and CDR2 is SYDVKM in the germline V gene. V shed 6 bases, J shed 0 bases, and the junction held 20 bases outside the gene matches. The CDR3 runs to 21 residues. Here the CDR3 DNA reads TGTGCCAGCAGGGGACCTTTTCCGGGACAGCGGACTAGCGGGAGCTCCTACGAGCAGTACTTC. Protein: CASRGPFPGQRTSGSSYEQYF.

V is TRBV9 and J is TRBJ1-3; D not resolved. Germline V gene lookup returns CDR1 SGDLS and CDR2 YYNGEE. V lost 0 bases to trimming and J lost 2 bases, with 9 bases between them. The CDR3 extends over 15 amino acids. This chain's CDR3 is CASSVDSDPGNTIYF. Written as DNA, the CDR3 is TGTGCCAGCAGCGTAGACAGTGACCCTGGAAACACCATATATTTT.

The CDR3 DNA follows: TGCAGTGCTAAGACAGGGTACGAGCAGTACTTC. It specifies CSAKTGYEQYF. The rearrangement uses TRBV20-1 and TRBJ2-7, with TRBD1 matching over 7 bases. The V gene's germline CDR1 is DFQATT and CDR2 SNEGSKA (reference sequence). The CDR3 is made up of 11 amino acids. Trimming took 4 bases from V and 4 from J; bases not matched to a gene: 1.

CDR3 in amino acids: CASSEGPTSGGNEQFF. As DNA, the CDR3 is TGTGCCAGCAGTGAAGGACCGACTAGCGGAGGGAATGAGCAGTTCTTC. V and J are TRBV6-1 and TRBJ2-1; 9 bases are a match to TRBD2. The V segment lost 1 base and the J segment 7 bases; nucleotides outside the gene matches: 8. Germline V gene sequence: CDR1 MNHNS, CDR2 SASEGT. The CDR3 is 16 amino acids.

The V gene is TRBV2, the J gene TRBJ2-7; 9 nucleotides agree with TRBD2. CDR3 length equals 14 residues. From germline, CDR1 is SNHLY and CDR2 FYNNEI. Trimming at V came to 6 bases and at J to 7 bases, leaving 10 bases not matched to a gene. The CDR3 loop is CASSPSGIGIEQYF. CDR3 DNA: TGTGCCAGCAGCCCTAGCGGGATCGGAATTGAGCAGTACTTC.

The DNA for the CDR3 is TGCAGCGTCGCCTCCGGGACAGGGGGTGGAGAGCAGTTCTTC. It encodes CSVASGTGGGEQFF. The V gene is TRBV29-1, the J gene TRBJ2-1, with TRBD1 matching over 11 bases. V was clipped by 6 bases and J by 10 bases; unmatched bases: 11. Germline V gene sequence: CDR1 SQVTM, CDR2 ANQGSEA. This CDR3 is built from 14 residues.

This chain connects TRBV6-1 to TRBJ2-5; D is unresolved. The end of the DNA is better explained by TRBJ2-7, so the J call may be wrong. This CDR3 is 13 amino acids long. Germline V gene data show CDR1 as MNHNS and CDR2 as SASEGT. The CDR3 reads CASSEYGAYEQYF. The DNA of the CDR3 is TGTGCCAGCAGTGAATACGGAGCCTACGAGCAGTACTTC.

The rearrangement uses TRBV6-1 and TRBJ2-2; tentative D call: TRBD2 (6 bases). The CDR3 consists of 14 residues. Germline V gene sequence: CDR1 MNHNS, CDR2 SASEGT. Trimming removed 8 bases from V and 8 bases from J, with 18 bases in between. CDR3 DNA: TGTGCCAGCCAGTGGGGGGAGACGGGGGGGGAGCTGTTTTTT. Translating gives CASQWGETGGELFF.